The TCR beta chain under discussion was sequenced for a study of blood T cell repertoires in COVID-19. On the study more broadly: Nucleic acid was either cDNA or gDNA, and it came from T cells, B-cell-depleted T cells, or PBMCs.

With V trimmed by 4 bases and J by 7 bases, 9 bases remained unmatched. Germline V gene lookup returns CDR1 SGHVS and CDR2 FNYEAQ. The CDR3 contains 15 residues. Original processing notes: Amplified reference gene primers provided the basis for estimating nucleated cell counts. Assay: immunoSEQ multiplex PCR; the TCRdb copy retains only in-frame clones and omits some. V, J and clone size were drawn from that table, and D and trimming were deduced from the DNA. The repertoire holds 120,000 to 150,000 clones, 88% seen once, with 1.2% in the top ten. In terms of age and location, participants ranged from roughly 18 to 95 years and lived in about two dozen US areas. Assignment of participants to cohorts was predicated upon participant-reported clinical history.

This receptor was identified in a woman aged 30 to 39 with acute COVID-19. Sample: PBMCs or T cells enriched from blood (not recorded which). The chain carries TRBV7-6 and TRBJ2-3; 9 bases align to TRBD2. In nucleotides, the CDR3 is TGTGCCAGCAGCTCGGCGGGAGGGGTCTCGTATACGCAGTATTTT. Protein sequence: CASSSAGGVSYTQYF. The variable domain in full, completed from reference TRBV7-6 and TRBJ2-3, reads GAGVSQSPRYKVTKRGQDVALRCDPISGHVSLYWYRQALGQGPEFLTYFNYEAQQDKSGLPNDRFSAERPEGSISTLTIQRTEQRDSAMYRCASSSAGGVSYTQYFGPGTRLTVL.